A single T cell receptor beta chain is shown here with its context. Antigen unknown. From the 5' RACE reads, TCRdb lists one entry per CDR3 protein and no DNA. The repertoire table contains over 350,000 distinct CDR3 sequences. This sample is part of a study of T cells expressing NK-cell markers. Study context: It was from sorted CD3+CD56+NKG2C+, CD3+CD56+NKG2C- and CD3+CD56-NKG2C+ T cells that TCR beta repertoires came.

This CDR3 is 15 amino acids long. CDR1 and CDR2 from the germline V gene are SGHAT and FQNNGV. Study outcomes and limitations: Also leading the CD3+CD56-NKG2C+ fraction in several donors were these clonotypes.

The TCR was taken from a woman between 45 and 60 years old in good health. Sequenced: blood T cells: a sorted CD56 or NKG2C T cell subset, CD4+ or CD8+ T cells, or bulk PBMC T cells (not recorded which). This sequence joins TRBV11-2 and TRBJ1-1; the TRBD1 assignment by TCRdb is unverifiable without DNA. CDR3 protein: CASSSGGHWGPEAFF.